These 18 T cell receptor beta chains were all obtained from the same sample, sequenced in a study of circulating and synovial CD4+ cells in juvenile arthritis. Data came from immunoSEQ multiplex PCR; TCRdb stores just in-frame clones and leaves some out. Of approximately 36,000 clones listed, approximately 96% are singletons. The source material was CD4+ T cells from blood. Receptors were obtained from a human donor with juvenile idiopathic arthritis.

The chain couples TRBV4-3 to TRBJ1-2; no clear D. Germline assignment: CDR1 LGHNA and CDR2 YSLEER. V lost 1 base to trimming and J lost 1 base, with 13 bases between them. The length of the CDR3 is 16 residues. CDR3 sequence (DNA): TGCGCCAGCAGCCAAGGGCAGGTGACCCGTAACTATGGCTACACCTTC. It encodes CASSQGQVTRNYGYTF.

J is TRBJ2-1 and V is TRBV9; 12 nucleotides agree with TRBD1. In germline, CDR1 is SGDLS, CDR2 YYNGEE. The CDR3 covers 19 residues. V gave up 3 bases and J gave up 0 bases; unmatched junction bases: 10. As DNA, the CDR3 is TGTGCCAGCAGCGCAGGGGGGACAGGGGGCTTTAGCTCCTACAATGAGCAGTTCTTC. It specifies CASSAGGTGGFSSYNEQFF.

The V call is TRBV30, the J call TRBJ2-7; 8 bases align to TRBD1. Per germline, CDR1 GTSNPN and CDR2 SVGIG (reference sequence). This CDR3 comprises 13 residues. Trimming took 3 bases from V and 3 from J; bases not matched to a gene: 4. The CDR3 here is CAWRDRASYEQYF. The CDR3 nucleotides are TGTGCCTGGAGGGACAGGGCTAGCTACGAGCAGTACTTC. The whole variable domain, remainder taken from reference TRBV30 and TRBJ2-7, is SQTIHQWPATLVQPVGSPLSLECTVEGTSNPNLYWYRQAAGRGLQLLFYSVGIGQISSEVPQNLSASRPQDRQFILSSKKLLLSDSGFYLCAWRDRASYEQYFGPGTRLTVT.

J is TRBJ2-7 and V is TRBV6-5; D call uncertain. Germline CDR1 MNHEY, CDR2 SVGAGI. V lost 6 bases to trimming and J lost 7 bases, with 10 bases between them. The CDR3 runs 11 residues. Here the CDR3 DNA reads TGTGCCAGCAGCCCCGGTCCTGAGCAGTACTTC. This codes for CASSPGPEQYF.

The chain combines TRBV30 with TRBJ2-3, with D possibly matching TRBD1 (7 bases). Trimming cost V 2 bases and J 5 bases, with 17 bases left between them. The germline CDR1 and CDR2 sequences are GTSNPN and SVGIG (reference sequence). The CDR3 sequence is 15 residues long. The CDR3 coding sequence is TGTGCCTGGAGTTACCAGGGGGGCCCTGGAGATACGCAGTATTTT. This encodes CAWSYQGGPGDTQYF.

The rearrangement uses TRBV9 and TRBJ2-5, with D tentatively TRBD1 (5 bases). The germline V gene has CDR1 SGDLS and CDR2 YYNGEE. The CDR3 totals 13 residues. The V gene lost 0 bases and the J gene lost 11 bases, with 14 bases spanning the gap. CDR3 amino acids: CASSVAPARTQYF. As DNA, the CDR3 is TGTGCCAGCAGCGTAGCCCCGGCTAGGACACAGTACTTC.

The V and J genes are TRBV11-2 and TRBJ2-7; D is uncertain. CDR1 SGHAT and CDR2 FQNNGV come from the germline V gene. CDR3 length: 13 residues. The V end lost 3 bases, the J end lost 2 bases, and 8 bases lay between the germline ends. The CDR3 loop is CASSFWSAYEQYF. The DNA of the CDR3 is TGTGCCAGCAGCTTTTGGTCGGCCTACGAGCAGTACTTC.

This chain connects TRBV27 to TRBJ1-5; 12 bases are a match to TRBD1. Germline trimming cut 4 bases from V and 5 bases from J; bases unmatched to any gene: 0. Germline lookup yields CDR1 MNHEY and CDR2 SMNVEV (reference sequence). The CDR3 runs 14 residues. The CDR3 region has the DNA TGTGCCAGCAGTTGGGACAGGGGGCATCAGCCCCAGCATTTT. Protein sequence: CASSWDRGHQPQHF.

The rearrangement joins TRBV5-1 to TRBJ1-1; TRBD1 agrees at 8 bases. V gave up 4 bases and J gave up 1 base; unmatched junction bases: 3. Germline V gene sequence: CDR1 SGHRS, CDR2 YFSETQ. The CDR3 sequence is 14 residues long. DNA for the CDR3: TGCGCCAGCAGCGTACAGGGGGAGAACACTGAAGCTTTCTTT. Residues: CASSVQGENTEAFF.

Here the CDR3 DNA reads TGTGCCAGCAGCTTAGGGACGACAGGGCAGGATGGCTACACCTTC. Its protein is CASSLGTTGQDGYTF. The chain links TRBV7-2 to TRBJ1-2; 7 positions match TRBD1. Germline V gene lookup returns CDR1 SGHTA and CDR2 FQGNSA. V trimming: 1 base; J trimming: 6 bases; junction bases outside the gene matches: 8. The CDR3 is 15 amino acids.

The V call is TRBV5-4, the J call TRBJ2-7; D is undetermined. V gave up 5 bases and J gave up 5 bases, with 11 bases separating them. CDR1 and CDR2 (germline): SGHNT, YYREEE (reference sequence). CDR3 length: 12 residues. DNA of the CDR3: TGTGCCAGCAGTTCTTTAGTTAACGAGCAGTACTTC. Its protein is CASSSLVNEQYF. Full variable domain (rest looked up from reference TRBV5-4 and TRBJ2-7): ETGVTQSPTHLIKTRGQQVTLRCSSQSGHNTVSWYQQALGQGPQFIFQYYREEENGRGNFPPRFSGLQFPNYSSELNVNALELDDSALYLCASSSLVNEQYFGPGTRLTVT.

The CDR3 spells CASSLAGGPDTQYF. The CDR3 region has the DNA TGTGCCAGCAGTTTAGCGGGGGGGCCGGATACGCAGTATTTT. This chain joins TRBV28 and TRBJ2-3; 9 nucleotides align to TRBD2. Unmatched junction bases numbered 3, after V lost 2 bases and J lost 6 bases. The length of the CDR3 is 14 residues. Per the germline V gene, CDR1 is MDHEN and CDR2 is SYDVKM.

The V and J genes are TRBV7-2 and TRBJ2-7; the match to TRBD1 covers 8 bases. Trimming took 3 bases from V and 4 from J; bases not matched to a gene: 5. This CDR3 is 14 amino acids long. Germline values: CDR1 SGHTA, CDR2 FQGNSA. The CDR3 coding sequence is TGTGCCAGCAGCTTTTGGGGGACAGGTTACGAGCAGTACTTC. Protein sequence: CASSFWGTGYEQYF.

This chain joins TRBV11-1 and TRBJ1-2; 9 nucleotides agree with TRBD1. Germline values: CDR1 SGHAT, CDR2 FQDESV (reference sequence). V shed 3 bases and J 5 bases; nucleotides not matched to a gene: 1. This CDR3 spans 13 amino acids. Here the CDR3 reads CASSLGQGYGYTF. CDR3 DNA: TGTGCCAGCAGCTTGGGACAGGGATATGGCTACACCTTC.

The CDR3 bases are TGTGCCAGCAGCCAAGGCGGGGGCTGGTTTAACGGCTACACCTTC. Translated: CASSQGGGWFNGYTF. The V and J genes are TRBV14 and TRBJ1-2; a possible D gene is TRBD1 (6 bases). Trimming took off 1 base at V and 8 bases at J, with 17 bases between the two ends. CDR1 is SGHDN and CDR2 is FVKESK in the germline V gene. This CDR3 is 15 amino acids long.

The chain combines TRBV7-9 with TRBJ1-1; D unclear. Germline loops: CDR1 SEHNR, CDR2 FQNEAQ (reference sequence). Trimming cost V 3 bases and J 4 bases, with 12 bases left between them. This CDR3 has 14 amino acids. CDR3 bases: TGTGCCAGCAGCTTTGAGGGCGGGAGCACTGAAGCTTTCTTT. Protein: CASSFEGGSTEAFF.

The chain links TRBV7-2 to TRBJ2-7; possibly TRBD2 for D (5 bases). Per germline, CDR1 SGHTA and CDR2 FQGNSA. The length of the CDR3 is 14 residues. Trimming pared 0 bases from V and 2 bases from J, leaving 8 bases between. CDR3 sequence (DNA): TGTGCCAGCAGCTTAGCTTCGGGGACCTACGAGCAGTACTTC. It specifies CASSLASGTYEQYF.

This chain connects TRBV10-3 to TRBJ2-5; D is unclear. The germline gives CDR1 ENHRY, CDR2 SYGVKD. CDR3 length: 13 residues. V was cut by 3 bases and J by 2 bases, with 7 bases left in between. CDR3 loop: CAISETTQETQYF. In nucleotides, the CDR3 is TGTGCCATCAGTGAAACAACGCAAGAGACCCAGTACTTC.